This entry lists 19 T cell receptor delta chains sequenced from one sample in a study of gamma-delta T cells after stem cell transplantation. TCRdb called clones from the RT-PCR reads again using CATT. The table shows thousands of delta-chain clones, with 3% to 4.5% occurring only once. The source material was gamma-delta T cells. The receptors derive from a human donor. It is not recorded whose cells these are; they may come from a transplant donor.

The chain combines TRDV2 with TRDJ1, with 8 bases identical to TRDD3. CDR1 GEAIGNYY and CDR2 EKD come from the germline V gene. This CDR3 spans 20 amino acids. V gave up 0 bases and J gave up 0 bases; unmatched junction bases: 17. The CDR3 here is CACDTIEAALGDAYTDKLIF. The CDR3 DNA reads TGTGCCTGTGACACCATTGAGGCGGCCCTGGGGGACGCTTACACCGATAAACTCATCTTT.

This clone is termed medium-sized. A junction boundary mismatches the germline segment, possibly from a read error. The chain recombines TRDV2 with TRDJ1; possibly TRDD3 for D (5 bases). The CDR3 has 18 residues. Germline loops: CDR1 GEAIGNYY, CDR2 EKD. Written as DNA, the CDR3 is TGTGCCTGTGGCACCGTCGGTCCTCAACCTGGGTACACCGATAAACTCATCTTT. It is translated as CACGTVGPQPGYTDKLIF.

In this sample, this clone is medium-sized. Other DNA sequences in this sample translate to the same CDR3. The gene calls are TRDV2 and TRDJ1; 9 nucleotides align to TRDD3. This CDR3 contains 18 residues. Germline CDR1 GEAIGNYY, CDR2 EKD. V shed 4 bases, J shed 0 bases, and the junction held 14 bases outside the gene matches. The CDR3 loop reads CACEALRVGDKYTDKLIF. The CDR3 coding sequence is TGTGCCTGTGAAGCCCTCAGAGTGGGGGATAAATACACCGATAAACTCATCTTT.

Comments on this clone: The protein TCRdb gives is from a much larger clone and does not agree with this DNA's translation at residue 3, likely a read error; the protein shown here comes from the DNA. The chain uses TRDV2 and TRDJ1; 9 nucleotides match TRDD3. CDR1 and CDR2 from the germline V gene are GEAIGNYY and EKD. This CDR3 has 18 residues. The CDR3 sequence: CARDTLLGENKYTDKLIF. The CDR3 coding sequence is TGTGCCCGTGACACCTTACTGGGGGAGAATAAGTACACCGATAAACTCATCTTT.

This clone is medium-sized (0.01 to 0.1%). The V gene is TRDV1, the J gene TRDJ1; 8 bases are a match to TRDD3. Germline values: CDR1 TSWWSYY, CDR2 QGS. The CDR3 contains 24 residues. V shed 3 bases, J shed 0 bases, and the junction held 30 bases outside the gene matches. Here the CDR3 DNA reads TGTGCTCTTGGGGACGCCTCGACGCCTACAAATCTCGTGTGGGGGATCCTTAACACCGATAAACTCATCTTT. This encodes CALGDASTPTNLVWGILNTDKLIF.

This clone is judged medium-sized. Given a much more abundant clone one base away, this may be a read error. Other nucleotide sequences from this sample produce the same CDR3. In DNA form, the CDR3 reads TGTGCAGCAAGCGTGGCTTCCTATCCCTTGGGGGATGGCGGTTTCTTTAACACCGATAAACTCATCTTT. Its translation is CAASVASYPLGDGGFFNTDKLIF. V and J are TRAV29/DV5 and TRDJ1; possibly TRDD3 for D (8 bases). The germline CDR1 and CDR2 sequences are NSMFDY and ISSIKDK. V lost 0 bases, J lost 0 bases, and 36 bases lay in between. This CDR3 region has 23 residues. The variable domain in full, completed from reference TRAV29/DV5 and TRDJ1, reads DQQVKQNSPSLSVQEGRISILNCDYTNSMFDYFLWYKKYPAEGPTFLISISSIKDKNEDGRFTVFLNKSAKHLSLHIVPSQPGDSAVYFCAASVASYPLGDGGFFNTDKLIFGKGTRVTVEP.

This clone is medium-sized by share. This could be a read error, since a much larger clone is one nucleotide away. V and J are TRDV2 and TRDJ1; 7 bases align to TRDD3. V was clipped by 3 bases and J by 4 bases; unmatched bases: 13. Germline assignment: CDR1 GEAIGNYY and CDR2 EKD. This CDR3 comprises 16 residues. In nucleotides, the CDR3 is TGTGCCTGTGACGCTCTGGGGGGGGGGTACATCGATAAACTCATCTTT. Translating gives CACDALGGGYIDKLIF.

This clone is medium-sized in the sample. CDR3 sequence (DNA): TGTGCCTGTGACACCCTACTGGGGGATACGCATACCGATAAACTCATCTTT. Protein sequence: CACDTLLGDTHTDKLIF. V gene TRDV2 combines with J gene TRDJ1; TRDD3 agrees at 13 bases. Germline CDR1 GEAIGNYY, CDR2 EKD. The CDR3 has 17 amino acids. Unmatched junction bases numbered 5, after V lost 0 bases and J lost 2 bases.

In its sample, this clone ranks as large (0.1 to 1%). The rearrangement uses TRDV2 and TRDJ1, with 9 bases matching TRDD3. Germline loops: CDR1 GEAIGNYY, CDR2 EKD. This CDR3 comprises 16 residues. The trim removed 0 bases at V and 5 bases at J, leaving 9 bases unmatched. The CDR3 bases are TGTGCCTGTGACACCCTGGGGGATCCCCACGCAGATAAACTCATCTTT. As protein: CACDTLGDPHADKLIF.

Within the sample, this clone is large. This chain joins TRDV1 and TRDJ1; the D gene is possibly TRDD3 (5 bases). CDR3 length: 14 residues. Between the trimmed V and J ends, which lost 0 bases and 6 bases, there was a span of 11 bases. CDR1 TSWWSYY and CDR2 QGS come from the germline V gene. In DNA form, the CDR3 reads TGTGCTCTTGGGGAACTAGATGGGGTGCATAAACTCATCTTT. It codes for CALGELDGVHKLIF.

This clone is medium-sized in the sample. J is TRDJ2 and V is TRAV29/DV5, with TRDD3 as a possible D gene (6 bases). The CDR3 sequence is 20 residues long. Germline V gene sequence: CDR1 NSMFDY, CDR2 ISSIKDK. Between the trimmed V and J ends, which lost 0 bases and 2 bases, there was a span of 26 bases. CDR3 sequence (DNA): TGTGCAGCAAGCGCGGCATATCGCGAGCTGGGGACTACCTTGACAGCACAACTCTTCTTT. Its translation is CAASAAYRELGTTLTAQLFF.

This clone was seen a handful of times. The protein recorded in TCRdb matches a much larger clone and deviates from this DNA's translation at residue 11, suggesting a read error; the protein here is obtained by translating the DNA. The V gene is TRDV2, the J gene TRDJ1; perhaps TRDD3 as D (5 bases). Germline V gene sequence: CDR1 GEAIGNYY, CDR2 EKD. The CDR3 length is 15 residues. Trimming left V 6 bases short and J 6 bases short, with 22 bases between. The CDR3 bases are TGTGCCTGTCTAAATTTACTGGAGAACCGCAATAAACTCATCTTT. Protein: CACLNLLENRNKLIF.

In regard to this clone: TCRdb's entry gives the protein of a much larger clone, which mismatches this DNA's translation at residue 6, likely from a read error; the protein reported here is translated from the DNA. The chain joins TRDV2 to TRDJ1; no definite D call. Germline values: CDR1 GEAIGNYY, CDR2 EKD. V was pared by 3 bases and J by 0 bases, with 13 bases between. This CDR3 has 15 amino acids. CDR3 DNA sequence: TGTGCCTGTGACCTCCCAGGATCCGACACCGATAAACTCATCTTT. Protein product: CACDLPGSDTDKLIF.

This clone was seen a few times. The mismatch at residue 8 between this DNA's translation and the TCRdb protein of a much larger clone likely reflects a read error; the protein shown is translated from the DNA. The chain uses TRDV2 and TRDJ1, with 7 bases matching TRDD3. Trimming cost V 3 bases and J 3 bases; bases outside gene matches: 12. The CDR3 is 16 amino acids. Germline V gives CDR1 GEAIGNYY, CDR2 EKD. The DNA for the CDR3 is TGTGCCTGTGACGCCTTACTGAGGGATACACCCGATAAACTCATCTTT. It is translated as CACDALLRDTPDKLIF.

By share, this clone counts as large (0.1 to 1%). Other DNA sequences in the sample encode the same CDR3. This chain joins TRDV2 and TRDJ1, with 13 bases fitting TRDD3. This CDR3 has 15 amino acids. Per germline, CDR1 GEAIGNYY and CDR2 EKD. V lost 3 bases and J lost 7; bases outside the gene matches: 7. CDR3 sequence (DNA): TGTGCCTGTGACGAACTGGGGGATACGCGTAGTAAACTCATCTTT. Its protein product is CACDELGDTRSKLIF.

This clone is termed medium-sized. The chain links TRDV2 to TRDJ1; D perhaps matches TRDD3 (5 bases). Per germline, CDR1 GEAIGNYY and CDR2 EKD. Between the trimmed V and J ends, which lost 0 bases and 9 bases, there was a span of 31 bases. The length of the CDR3 is 19 residues. CDR3: CACDTVSPLFPLSDTELIF. The DNA for the CDR3 is TGTGCCTGTGACACCGTATCCCCTCTATTCCCTCTAAGCGATACAGAACTCATCTTT.

This clone was found a few times. The CDR3 region has the DNA TGTGCCTGTGGCCCCGTGAACTGGGGGATACGCGTAGGGTACACCGATAAACTCATCTTT. Amino acid sequence: CACGPVNWGIRVGYTDKLIF. V gene TRDV2 combines with J gene TRDJ1; 13 bases are shared with TRDD3. CDR3 length: 20 amino acids. After removal of 5 bases from V and 0 bases from J, the junction contained 17 bases not matched to a gene. Germline V gives CDR1 GEAIGNYY, CDR2 EKD.

In this sample, this clone is medium-sized. A far larger clone lies a single base away; this is likely a read error. The chain employs TRDV3 and TRDJ1; D gene ambiguous. Trimming stripped 2 bases from V and 3 bases from J, with 19 bases between. The CDR3 runs 15 residues. CDR1 and CDR2 (germline): TVYSNPD, GDNSRS (reference sequence). CDR3 bases: TGTGCCTTTGGGACCCCTATATCCCACGCCGATAAACTCATCTTT. Residues: CAFGTPISHADKLIF.

This clone has just a few counts. A far larger clone lies a single base away; this is likely a read error. This sample includes further DNA sequences coding for the same CDR3. The chain joins TRDV2 to TRDJ1; possible D gene TRDD3, 6 bases. CDR3 length: 15 residues. In germline, CDR1 is GEAIGNYY, CDR2 EKD. The DNA for the CDR3 is TGTGCCTGTGACCCGGCTGGGGAAGTGATCGATAAACTTATCTTT. Protein: CACDPAGEVIDKLIF.